This TCR beta chain was sequenced for a study of naive and memory T cell subsets. In the case of this clonotype: Its antigen is unidentified.

Study results and limitations: Diversity fell and Gini index rose from naive through CM, EM, EMRA. Naive repertoires, especially CD8, held a few larger clonotypes, possibly memory cells re-expressing CD45RA. Over 95% of naive TCR sequences appeared only once after error correction, unlike memory subsets.

An equimolar mix of two oligonucleotides served as the beta constant-region primer for TRBC1 and TRBC2. Ligated cDNA was amplified by four rounds of PCR with nested alpha and beta constant-region primers and SP2. MiXCR was run by TCRdb on the UMI-ligation and nested PCR reads, yielding one entry per CDR3 protein. This table has more than 95,000 distinct CDR3 sequences, more than 12% appearing once. The CDR3 runs 17 residues. The V gene end was trimmed by 2 bases and the J gene end by 0 bases; junction bases not matched to a gene: 10. CDR1 is DFQATT and CDR2 is SNEGSKA in the germline V gene (reference sequence). Cells stained for CD3, CD4, CD8, CD45RA, CD27 and viability were sorted into four CD45RA/CD27 subsets.

Sequenced material: naive CD8+ T cells from blood. This chain joins TRBV20-1 and TRBJ1-1; 9 bases match TRBD1. The TCR sequence derives from a human donor in good health. This chain's CDR3 is CSARWSGTGTMNTEAFF. The CDR3 DNA follows: TGCAGTGCTAGATGGTCCGGGACAGGGACCATGAACACTGAAGCTTTCTTT.